This TCR beta chain emerged from a study of blood T cell repertoires in COVID-19. Study-wide context: T cells, B-cell-depleted T cells, or PBMCs provided the cDNA or gDNA that served as material.

V shed 3 bases and J shed 0 bases, with 12 bases lying between them. The germline V gene has CDR1 KGHSH and CDR2 LQKENI. The CDR3 runs to 16 residues. TCRdb's copy holds only in-frame clones and misses some; the assay was immunoSEQ multiplex PCR. Of approximately 250,000 clones listed, over 75% are singletons. This TCR derives from a woman between 45 and 65 years old with acute COVID-19. Sequencing was done on a sample of PBMCs or T cells enriched from blood (not recorded which). V and J are TRBV18 and TRBJ1-3; tentatively, D is TRBD1 (5 bases). The CDR3 spells CASSPSLGLSGNTIYF. The CDR3 DNA follows: TGTGCCAGCTCACCCTCTCTGGGGCTCTCTGGAAACACCATATATTTT.